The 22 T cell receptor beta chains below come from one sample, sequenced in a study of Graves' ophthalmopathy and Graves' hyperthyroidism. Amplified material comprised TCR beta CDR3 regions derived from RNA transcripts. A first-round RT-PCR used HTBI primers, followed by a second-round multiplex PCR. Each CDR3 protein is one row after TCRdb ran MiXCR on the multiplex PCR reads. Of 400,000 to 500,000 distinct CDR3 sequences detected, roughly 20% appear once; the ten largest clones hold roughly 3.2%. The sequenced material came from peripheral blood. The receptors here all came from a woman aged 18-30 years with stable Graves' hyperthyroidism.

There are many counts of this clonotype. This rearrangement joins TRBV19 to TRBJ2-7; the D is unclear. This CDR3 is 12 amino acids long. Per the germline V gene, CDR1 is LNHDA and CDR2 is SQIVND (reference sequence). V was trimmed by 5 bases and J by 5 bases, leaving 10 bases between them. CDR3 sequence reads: CASSPSEDEQYF. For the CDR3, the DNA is TGTGCCAGTAGTCCCTCAGAGGACGAGCAGTACTTC.

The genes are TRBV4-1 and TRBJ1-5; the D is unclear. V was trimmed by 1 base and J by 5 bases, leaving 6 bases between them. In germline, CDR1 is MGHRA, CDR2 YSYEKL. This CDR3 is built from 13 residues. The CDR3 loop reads CASSQGTDQPQHF. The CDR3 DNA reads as TGCGCCAGCAGCCAAGGGACGGATCAGCCCCAGCATTTT.

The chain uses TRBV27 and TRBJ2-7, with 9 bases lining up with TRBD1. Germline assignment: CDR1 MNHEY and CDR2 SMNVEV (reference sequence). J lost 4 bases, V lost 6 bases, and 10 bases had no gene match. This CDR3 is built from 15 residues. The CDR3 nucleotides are TGTGCCAGCAGGGGGATGGGACAGGGCAAATACGAGCAGTACTTC. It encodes CASRGMGQGKYEQYF.

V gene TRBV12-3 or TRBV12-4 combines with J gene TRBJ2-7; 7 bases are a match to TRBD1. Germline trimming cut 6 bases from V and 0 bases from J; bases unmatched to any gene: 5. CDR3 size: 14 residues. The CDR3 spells CASRSRGSSYEQYF. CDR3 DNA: TGTGCCAGCAGGAGCAGGGGGAGCTCCTACGAGCAGTACTTC.

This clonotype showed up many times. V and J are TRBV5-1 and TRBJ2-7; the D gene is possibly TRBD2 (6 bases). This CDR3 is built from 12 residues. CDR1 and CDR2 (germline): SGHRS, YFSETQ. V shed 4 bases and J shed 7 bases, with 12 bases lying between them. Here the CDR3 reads CASSALGLEQYF. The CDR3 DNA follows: TGCGCCAGCAGCGCCTTGGGACTGGAGCAGTACTTC.

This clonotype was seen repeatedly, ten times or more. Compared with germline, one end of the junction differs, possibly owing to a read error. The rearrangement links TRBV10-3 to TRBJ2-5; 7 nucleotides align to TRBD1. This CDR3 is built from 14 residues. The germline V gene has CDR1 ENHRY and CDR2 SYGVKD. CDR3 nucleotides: TGTGTCATCAGTGTCGGGACAGATCAAGAGACCCAGTACTTC. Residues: CVISVGTDQETQYF.

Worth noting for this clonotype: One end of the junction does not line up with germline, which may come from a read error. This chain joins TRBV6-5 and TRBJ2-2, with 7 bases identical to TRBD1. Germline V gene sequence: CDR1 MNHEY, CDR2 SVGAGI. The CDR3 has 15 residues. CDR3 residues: CASSSGQTKTGELFF. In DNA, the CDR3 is TGTGCCAGCAGTTCGGGACAGACGAAGACCGGGGAGCTGTTTTTT.

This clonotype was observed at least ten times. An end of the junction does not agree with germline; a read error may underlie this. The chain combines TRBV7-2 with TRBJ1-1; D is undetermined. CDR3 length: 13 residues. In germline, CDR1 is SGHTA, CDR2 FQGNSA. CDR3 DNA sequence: TGTGCCGGCAGCTTGAGGGTGAACACTGAAGCTTTCTTT. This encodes CAGSLRVNTEAFF.

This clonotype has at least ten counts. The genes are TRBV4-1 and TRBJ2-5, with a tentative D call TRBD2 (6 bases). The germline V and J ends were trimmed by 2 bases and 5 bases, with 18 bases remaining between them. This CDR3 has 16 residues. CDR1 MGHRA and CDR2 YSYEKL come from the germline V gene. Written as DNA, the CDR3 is TGCGCCAGCAGCCAAAATCTGGGCGGGAAATTGGAGACCCAGTACTTC. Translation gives CASSQNLGGKLETQYF.

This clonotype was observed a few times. The CDR3 spells CASSLYGPGNTEAFF. The CDR3 DNA is TGCGCCAGCAGCTTGTATGGTCCCGGGAACACTGAAGCTTTCTTT. The rearrangement uses TRBV5-1 and TRBJ1-1; D ambiguous. The CDR3 consists of 15 residues. Germline CDR1 and CDR2: SGHRS and YFSETQ. With 1 base removed from V and 1 base from J, the gap between germline ends came to 11 bases.

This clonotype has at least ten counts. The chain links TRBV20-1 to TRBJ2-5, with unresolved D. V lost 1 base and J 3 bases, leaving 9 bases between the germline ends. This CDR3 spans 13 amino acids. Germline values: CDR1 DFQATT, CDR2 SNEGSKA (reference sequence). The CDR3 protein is CSARVGIKETQYF. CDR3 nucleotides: TGCAGTGCTAGAGTTGGCATAAAAGAGACCCAGTACTTC.

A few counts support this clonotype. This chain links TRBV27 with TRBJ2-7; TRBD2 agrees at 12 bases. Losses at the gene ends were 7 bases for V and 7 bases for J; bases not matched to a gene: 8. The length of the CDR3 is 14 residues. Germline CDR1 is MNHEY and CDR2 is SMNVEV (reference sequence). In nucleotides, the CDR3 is TGTGCCAGCACCACTAGCGGGGGGTCTCGGGAGCAGTACTTC. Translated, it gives CASTTSGGSREQYF.

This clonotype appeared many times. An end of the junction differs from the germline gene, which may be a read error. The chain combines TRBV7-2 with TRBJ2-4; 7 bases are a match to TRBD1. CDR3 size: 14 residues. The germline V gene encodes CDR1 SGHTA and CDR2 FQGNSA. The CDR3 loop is CASSTDRAQNIKYF. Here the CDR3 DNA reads TGTGCCAGCAGCACCGACAGGGCCCAAAACATTAAGTACTTC.

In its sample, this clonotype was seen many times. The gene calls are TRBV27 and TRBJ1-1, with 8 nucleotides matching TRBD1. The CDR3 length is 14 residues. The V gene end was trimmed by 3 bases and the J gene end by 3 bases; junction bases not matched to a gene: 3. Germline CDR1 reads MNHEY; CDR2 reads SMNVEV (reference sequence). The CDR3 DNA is TGTGCCAGCAGTTTTAACAGGGGGGACACTGAAGCTTTCTTT. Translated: CASSFNRGDTEAFF.

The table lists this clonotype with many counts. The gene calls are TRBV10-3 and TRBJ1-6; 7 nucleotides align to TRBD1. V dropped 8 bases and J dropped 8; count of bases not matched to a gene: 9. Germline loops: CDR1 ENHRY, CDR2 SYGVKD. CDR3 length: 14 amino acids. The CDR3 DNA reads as TGTGCCATCGGCGCTGACAGGGTGTATTCACCCCTCCACTTT. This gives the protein CAIGADRVYSPLHF.

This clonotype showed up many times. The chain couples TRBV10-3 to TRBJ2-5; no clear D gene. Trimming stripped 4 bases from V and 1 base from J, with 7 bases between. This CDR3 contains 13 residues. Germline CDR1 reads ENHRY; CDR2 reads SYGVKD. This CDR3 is CAISGPSQETQYF. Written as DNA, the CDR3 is TGTGCCATCAGTGGTCCCAGCCAAGAGACCCAGTACTTC.

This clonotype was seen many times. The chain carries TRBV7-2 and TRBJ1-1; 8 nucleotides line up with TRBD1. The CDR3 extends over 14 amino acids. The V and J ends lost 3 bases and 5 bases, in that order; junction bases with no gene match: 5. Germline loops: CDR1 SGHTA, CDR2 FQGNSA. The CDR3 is CASSFQGAGTEAFF. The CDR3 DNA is TGTGCCAGCAGCTTTCAGGGGGCGGGAACTGAAGCTTTCTTT.

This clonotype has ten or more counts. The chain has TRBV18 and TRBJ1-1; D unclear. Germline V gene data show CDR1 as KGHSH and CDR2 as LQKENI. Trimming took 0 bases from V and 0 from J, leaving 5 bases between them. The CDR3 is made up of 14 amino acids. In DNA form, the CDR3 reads TGTGCCAGCTCACCACCCTCAGTGAACACTGAAGCTTTCTTT. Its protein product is CASSPPSVNTEAFF.

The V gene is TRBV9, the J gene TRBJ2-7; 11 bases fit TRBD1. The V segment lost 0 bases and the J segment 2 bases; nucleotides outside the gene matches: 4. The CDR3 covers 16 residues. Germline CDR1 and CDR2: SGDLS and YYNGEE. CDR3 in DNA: TGTGCCAGCAGCGTAGATCCGGGACAGGGGGCCTACGAGCAGTACTTC. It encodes CASSVDPGQGAYEQYF.

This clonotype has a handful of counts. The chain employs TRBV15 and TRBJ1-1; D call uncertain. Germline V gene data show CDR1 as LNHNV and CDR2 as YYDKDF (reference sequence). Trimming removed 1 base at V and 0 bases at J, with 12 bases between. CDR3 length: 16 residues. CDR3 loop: CATSRVFRGLNTEAFF. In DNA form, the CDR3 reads TGTGCCACCAGCAGAGTTTTTCGGGGTTTGAACACTGAAGCTTTCTTT.

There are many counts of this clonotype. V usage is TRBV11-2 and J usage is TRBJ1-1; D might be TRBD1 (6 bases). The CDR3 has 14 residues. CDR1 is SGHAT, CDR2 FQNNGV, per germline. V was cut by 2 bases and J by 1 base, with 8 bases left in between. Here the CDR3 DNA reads TGTGCCAGCAGCTTAACAGGGTGGAACACTGAAGCTTTCTTT. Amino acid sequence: CASSLTGWNTEAFF.

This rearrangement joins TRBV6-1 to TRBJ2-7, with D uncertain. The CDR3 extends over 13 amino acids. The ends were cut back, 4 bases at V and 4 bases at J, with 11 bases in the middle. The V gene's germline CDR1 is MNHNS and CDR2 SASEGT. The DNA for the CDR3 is TGTGCCAGCAGTGGCGACTTAGAGTACGAGCAGTACTTC. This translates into CASSGDLEYEQYF.